This T cell receptor beta chain appears in the sequencing data of a study of graft-versus-host responses after intestinal transplantation. This clone was seen just once. CDR3 length: 17 amino acids. Germline CDR1 reads SEHNR; CDR2 reads FQNEAQ (reference sequence). V dropped 4 bases and J dropped 6 bases, with 19 bases sitting between them. Assay: immunoSEQ multiplex PCR; the TCRdb copy retains only in-frame clones and omits some. The sample carries 35,000 to 50,000 clones, around 96% recorded once. Sample: PBMCs, taken approximately 360 days after intestinal transplant. The genes are TRBV7-9 and TRBJ1-6; D not certain. The clonotype originates from a human patient who received an intestinal transplant, so some T cells may come from the graft donor. This CDR3 is CASSYSWSGPANSPLHF. The CDR3 coding sequence is TGTGCCAGCAGCTATAGTTGGTCGGGTCCGGCTAATTCACCCCTCCACTTT.